Below, 11 T cell receptor beta chains from the same sample are listed, as sequenced in a study of blood T cell repertoires in COVID-19. Clones were read by immunoSEQ multiplex PCR, and TCRdb kept only the in-frame ones, dropping some. The sample carries a few hundred thousand clones, more than 85% recorded once. Sequencing input: PBMCs or T cells enriched from blood (not recorded which). The receptors derive from a woman in her 30s who had recovered from COVID-19.

V and J are TRBV7-9 and TRBJ1-2; D possibly corresponds to TRBD1 (6 bases). V was cut by 1 base and J by 7 bases, with 13 bases left in between. Per germline, CDR1 SEHNR and CDR2 FQNEAQ (reference sequence). The CDR3 covers 14 residues. The CDR3 region is CASSLDPGQSGYTF. In DNA, the CDR3 is TGTGCCAGCAGCTTAGACCCCGGACAGTCTGGCTACACCTTC.

The chain links TRBV18 to TRBJ2-3, with 8 bases that match TRBD2. This CDR3 has 17 amino acids. Per germline, CDR1 KGHSH and CDR2 LQKENI. Trimming cost V 3 bases and J 2 bases; bases outside gene matches: 10. The CDR3, as DNA: TGTGCCAGCTCACCCCCTATTGTAGCGGGACACACAGATACGCAGTATTTT. Protein product: CASSPPIVAGHTDTQYF.

The chain is built from TRBV6-5 and TRBJ1-1; 7 positions match TRBD1. The germline gives CDR1 MNHEY, CDR2 SVGAGI. V lost 6 bases and J lost 0; bases outside the gene matches: 7. The CDR3 totals 15 residues. In DNA, the CDR3 is TGTGCCAGCAGACGGCGGGACAGAATGAACACTGAAGCTTTCTTT. It codes for CASRRRDRMNTEAFF.

The CDR3 coding sequence is TGTGCCAGCAGCTTAGACCAGGGCCGGGCCAAAAACATTCAGTACTTC. It codes for CASSLDQGRAKNIQYF. The chain couples TRBV7-9 to TRBJ2-4; D might be TRBD1 (5 bases). V was trimmed by 1 base and J by 1 base, leaving 11 bases between them. Germline assignment: CDR1 SEHNR and CDR2 FQNEAQ (reference sequence). The CDR3 has 16 amino acids.

This rearrangement joins TRBV18 to TRBJ2-1; TRBD2 might be the D (6 bases). Germline CDR1 KGHSH, CDR2 LQKENI. The V and J ends lost 5 bases and 0 bases respectively, with 14 bases between them. This CDR3 spans 16 amino acids. The CDR3 region has the DNA TGTGCCAGCTCAGAAAGTGGGGGGAACTCCTACAATGAGCAGTTCTTC. Protein: CASSESGGNSYNEQFF. The full variable domain, rest sourced from reference TRBV18 and TRBJ2-1, is NAGVMQNPRHLVRRRGQEARLRCSPMKGHSHVYWYRQLPEEGLKFMVYLQKENIIDESGMPKERFSAEFPKEGPSILRIQQVVRGDSAAYFCASSESGGNSYNEQFFGPGTRLTVL.

This sequence joins TRBV7-9 and TRBJ2-7; 8 nucleotides align to TRBD1. Germline loops: CDR1 SEHNR, CDR2 FQNEAQ (reference sequence). The CDR3 spans 14 residues. V lost 4 bases and J lost 2; bases outside the gene matches: 4. CDR3 DNA sequence: TGTGCCAGCAGCTCAGAGACAGGGGCCTACGAGCAGTACTTC. This gives the protein CASSSETGAYEQYF.

This chain links TRBV11-3 with TRBJ1-1, with a weak D call TRBD1 (6 bases). The CDR3 totals 14 residues. Germline values: CDR1 SGHNT, CDR2 YENEEA. With 5 bases removed from V and 4 bases from J, the gap between germline ends came to 14 bases. In nucleotides, the CDR3 is TGTGCCAGCAGCCCCCGGGGAGGGGGCACTGAAGCTTTCTTT. Translated, it gives CASSPRGGGTEAFF.

This clone was recorded a few times. The V gene is TRBV7-2, the J gene TRBJ1-1; D is unclear. This CDR3 spans 13 amino acids. Germline CDR1 and CDR2: SGHTA and FQGNSA. Trimming removed 5 bases at V and 3 bases at J, with 10 bases between. In nucleotides, the CDR3 is TGTGCCAGCAGCCCGGACTGGGACACTGAAGCTTTCTTT. This translates into CASSPDWDTEAFF.

The J gene is TRBJ1-2, the V gene TRBV28; D is unresolved. Germline loops: CDR1 MDHEN, CDR2 SYDVKM. The CDR3 is 17 residues long. V dropped 6 bases and J dropped 2 bases, with 22 bases sitting between them. In nucleotides, the CDR3 is TGTGCCAGCAGATCCCCGCAAGCGGGGATGAACAACTATGGCTACACCTTC. It translates to CASRSPQAGMNNYGYTF.

The chain uses TRBV19 and TRBJ1-1, with a tentative D call TRBD1 (6 bases). V dropped 3 bases and J dropped 5 bases, with 19 bases sitting between them. Germline CDR1 is LNHDA and CDR2 is SQIVND (reference sequence). The CDR3 runs to 16 residues. The CDR3 here is CASSISGTLQGTEAFF. The CDR3 nucleotides are TGTGCCAGTAGTATCTCCGGAACTTTGCAGGGGACTGAAGCTTTCTTT.

The genes are TRBV27 and TRBJ1-1, with D tentatively TRBD1 (5 bases). This CDR3 region has 12 residues. V was shortened by 1 base and J by 7 bases, with 7 bases between the two germline ends. The V gene's germline CDR1 is MNHEY and CDR2 SMNVEV (reference sequence). The CDR3 sequence is CASSLWGGEAFF. The CDR3 bases are TGTGCCAGCAGTTTATGGGGGGGTGAAGCTTTCTTT.